This T cell receptor (beta chain) was sequenced during a study of shared clonotypes between healthy human individuals (dated by TCRdb to between 2020 and 2021). Study-wide context: The cohort included a few men and a couple of women between 18 and 49 years of age. For each donor, CD4 naive and CD4 memory were each run on three plates, CD8 naive on two plates, and CD8 memory on one plate. To estimate repertoire size and how much clonotypes are shared between individuals, the study performed deep sequencing of blood TCR repertoires from roughly five healthy adults. Leukapheresis yielded between about 0.85 and 10 billion PBMCs per donor. To increase sequencing depth and limit assay-specific biases, different laboratories used diverse techniques to prepare libraries and sequence TCR repertoires.

TCR CDR3 regions were amplified from genomic DNA by multiplex PCR using the deep immunoSEQ assay. Extracted genomic DNA from each cell subset was distributed evenly across all wells of several immunoSEQ 96-well plates, and each plate was treated as a replicate. For sorted subsets, approximately 210 ng genomic DNA, equal to 30,000 to 35,000 T cell genomes, was loaded into each replicate PCR. Purified libraries were quantified with a Qubit 3.0 fluorometer, sized on a Bioanalyzer 2100, and re-quantified with the KAPA Library Quantification kit. Every immunoSEQ 96-well plate was sequenced on a dedicated single-read 150-cycle Illumina NextSeq 550 flow cell. Per the source publication's procedure: Because the immunoSEQ output held only junctional sequences and lacked quality scores, the filtering could not match the filtering applied to full-length reads. To assign V/J genes and CDR3, sequences were annotated using PyIR, a Python wrapper for IgBLAST v1.9, with IMGT germline references. Reads were filtered out if the reads had weak V/J assignments (E-value above 1e-6), no CDR3, stop codons, out-of-frame junctions, or ambiguous translated residues. V3J clonotypes were defined by identical inferred V gene, J gene, and CDR3 amino acid sequence. Percentage overlap between repertoires was calculated by dividing the number of shared unique clonotypes by the size of the smaller repertoire. Three approaches were used to assess repertoire richness: RTK rarefaction, the Chao1 estimator, and Recon v2.1 estimates of unobserved clonotypes. Generation probabilities for all TCRbeta clonotypes obtained by the gDNA method from a handful of donors were computed using OLGA. TCRdb retrieved this table from immuneACCESS and kept in-frame rearrangements only. Not all clones are present; in checked studies, unresolved V genes account for under half, and no reason is known for the remainder. D and trimming come from the DNA, and the V and J calls and clone size come from that table. The sample profile shows 1 million to 1.2 million clones; 60% to 80% of them were found once. Approximately 0.95% of the sample is taken by the ten largest.

Inclusive of the bounding cysteine and phenylalanine, the CDR3 is 15 residues long. Here the CDR3 DNA is all that survives: 45 bases in frame from base 1. V and J are truncated by 4 bases and 3 bases respectively, leaving an intervening sequence of 16 bases. From the germline V gene, CDR1 is SGHTA and CDR2 is FQGNSA. Healthy HIV-negative adults with no recently reported acute infections or vaccinations were included as donors. Only Caucasian adults living in Nashville, Tennessee, USA were represented among the donors. CD4+ T cells were enriched through magnetic negative selection, after which naive cells were positively selected on CD45RA and the remaining negative fraction served as the memory subset. Blood was obtained by leukapheresis, after which PBMCs were separated by Ficoll-Histopaque density gradient centrifugation and cryopreserved in liquid nitrogen vapor phase. Analytical flow cytometry was used to check the purity and quantity of every magnetically sorted T cell population. From each sorted fraction, genomic DNA was isolated and quantified by UV absorbance on a Nanodrop 2000c.

Turning to this clone: Its antigen is still unknown. Per-nucleotide qualities are absent, and no much larger clonotype sits a single base away.

General study outcomes and caveats: When a few donors were compared, the shared fraction of clonotypes was around 5.1% for naive CD4, 3% to 4% for naive CD8, about 2.5% for memory CD4, and around 0.37% for memory CD8. Sampling was restricted to blood, and TCR repertoires in tissues likely differ from the TCR repertoires found in blood. Pairwise subsampling led to the expectation that sequencing depth would affect the degree of clonotype sharing among donors. Naive subsets generally had larger estimated clonotype richness than memory subsets did. Compared with non-shared clonotypes, the clonotypes found in all four sorted-subset donors had higher generation probabilities. Because the study included a small number of donors, the genetic and exposure-history diversity represented was limited. Rarefaction of sorted-subset datasets indicated incomplete sequencing despite the large sequencing depth.

The sequenced sample was memory CD4+ T cells from PBMCs. Interpreted using the paper, the cell subset or site label stands for: CD45RA-negative fraction. The receptor chain draws on TRBV7-2 and TRBJ2-7, and the D gene may be TRBD2, 6 bases matching. The receptor was isolated from a man aged 18-30 years in good health. Some clones in this sample may be carry-over from other donors' samples. Here is the DNA: TGTGCCAGCAGCTCTAGCCTAGCGACACACTACGAGCAGTACTTC. This codes for CASSSSLATHYEQYF.